The 18 T cell receptor beta chains reported below all come from one sample, sequenced in a study of patients and donors after allogeneic stem cell transplantation. TCRdb re-analysed the RT-PCR reads in MiXCR, keeping a single row per CDR3 protein. Of approximately 410,000 distinct CDR3 sequences listed, 15% to 20% were seen once; the top ten hold 7.2%. The sequencing sample was made of blood, either unsorted or a sorted T cell fraction (not recorded which). These receptor sequences come from a human donor who was either an allogeneic HSCT recipient or a stem cell or donor lymphocyte infusion donor (not recorded which). It is not recorded whose cells these are; they may come from a transplant donor.

This chain joins TRBV27 and TRBJ2-1; 12 nucleotides match TRBD2. This CDR3 is built from 16 residues. Germline trimming cut 4 bases from V and 10 bases from J; bases unmatched to any gene: 11. CDR1 and CDR2 from the germline V gene are MNHEY and SMNVEV (reference sequence). The CDR3 loop reads CASSSNPGLAGGEQFF. The CDR3 DNA sequence: TGTGCCAGCAGTTCGAATCCGGGACTAGCGGGTGGGGAGCAGTTCTTC.

This chain links TRBV12-3 or TRBV12-4 with TRBJ2-1; TRBD2 agrees at 9 bases. With V trimmed by 6 bases and J by 6 bases, 9 bases remained unmatched. The length of the CDR3 is 15 residues. The CDR3 coding sequence is TGTGCCAGCAGCCGGGGTAGCGGGAGCAGCAATGAGCAGTTCTTC. This gives the protein CASSRGSGSSNEQFF.

The chain is built from TRBV24-1 and TRBJ1-2, with D uncertain. V dropped 4 bases and J dropped 8 bases, with 13 bases sitting between them. In germline, CDR1 is KGHDR, CDR2 SFDVKD. This CDR3 comprises 13 residues. The CDR3 nucleotides are TGTGCCACCAGTGACCCCGAGTCTCCGGGCTACACCTTC. This translates into CATSDPESPGYTF.

V gene TRBV12-3 or TRBV12-4 combines with J gene TRBJ1-6; D perhaps matches TRBD1 (5 bases). V was trimmed by 8 bases and J by 11 bases, leaving 10 bases between them. The CDR3 consists of 11 residues. In DNA form, the CDR3 reads TGTGCCAGCGAGGCGGGGGCACCCCTCCACTTT. Protein: CASEAGAPLHF.

The rearrangement links TRBV6-1 to TRBJ1-2; D perhaps matches TRBD1 (6 bases). The V gene lost 6 bases and the J gene lost 4 bases, with 21 bases spanning the gap. The CDR3 runs 16 residues. Germline CDR1 MNHNS, CDR2 SASEGT. The CDR3 loop reads CASSPTIRGTFYGYTF. The CDR3 region has the DNA TGTGCCAGCAGCCCTACAATCAGGGGCACGTTCTATGGCTACACCTTC.

This clonotype was seen once. This chain joins TRBV10-3 and TRBJ2-3; 8 bases align to TRBD1. The ends lost 6 bases at V and 0 bases at J; junction bases unmatched: 11. Germline V CDR1 and CDR2: ENHRY, SYGVKD. The CDR3 is 17 amino acids. The CDR3 here is CAIREIGQGPSTDTQYF. CDR3 nucleotides: TGTGCCATCAGAGAGATTGGACAGGGACCTAGCACAGATACGCAGTATTTT.

In this sample, this clonotype turned up a few times. This sequence joins TRBV27 and TRBJ2-5, with 10 bases lining up with TRBD2. Per germline, CDR1 MNHEY and CDR2 SMNVEV (reference sequence). The CDR3 has 16 residues. The junction had 8 bases not matched to a gene; V was cut back by 6 bases and J by 1 base. The CDR3 loop reads CASRRASGGAQETQYF. The DNA for the CDR3 is TGTGCCAGCAGACGAGCCAGCGGGGGGGCCCAAGAGACCCAGTACTTC.

This clonotype was seen more than once but under ten times. This rearrangement joins TRBV19 to TRBJ2-1; D is perhaps TRBD1 (5 bases). CDR3 length: 16 residues. Germline V gene lookup returns CDR1 LNHDA and CDR2 SQIVND (reference sequence). The V gene lost 7 bases and the J gene lost 0 bases, with 16 bases spanning the gap. The CDR3, as DNA: TGTGCCAGTACCTACGACAGTCTCGGCTCCTACAATGAGCAGTTCTTC. It is translated as CASTYDSLGSYNEQFF.

This chain uses TRBV5-1 with TRBJ2-5, with a possible D match to TRBD1 (5 bases). The V gene's germline CDR1 is SGHRS and CDR2 YFSETQ. Deletions cut 2 bases from V and 5 bases from J, with 19 bases between. The CDR3 runs 16 residues. The CDR3: CASSFFPKGPTETQYF. The CDR3 DNA sequence: TGCGCCAGCAGCTTTTTCCCAAAGGGGCCGACGGAGACCCAGTACTTC.

This clonotype has more than one count but fewer than ten. V gene TRBV20-1 combines with J gene TRBJ2-5; D not certain. Germline values: CDR1 DFQATT, CDR2 SNEGSKA (reference sequence). The CDR3 runs to 12 residues. Trimming removed 3 bases from V and 6 bases from J, with 11 bases in between. The CDR3 bases are TGCAGTGCTAGTTTGAGTGTCAAGACCCAGTACTTC. Translation gives CSASLSVKTQYF.

The J gene is TRBJ1-5, the V gene TRBV24-1, with D maybe TRBD1 (5 bases). V shed 7 bases and J shed 3 bases, with 12 bases lying between them. This CDR3 contains 14 residues. Germline values: CDR1 KGHDR, CDR2 SFDVKD. The CDR3 region is CATRDRDPNQPQHF. The CDR3 DNA follows: TGTGCCACCAGAGACCGGGACCCCAATCAGCCCCAGCATTTT.

The J gene is TRBJ1-5, the V gene TRBV6-1; 8 bases match TRBD1. The CDR3 sequence is 16 residues long. The V gene end was trimmed by 6 bases and the J gene end by 4 bases; junction bases not matched to a gene: 11. Germline V CDR1 and CDR2: MNHNS, SASEGT. The CDR3 DNA is TGTGCCAGCAGCTCCACCGACAGGGGTAGAAATCAGCCCCAGCATTTT. Its protein is CASSSTDRGRNQPQHF.

The chain links TRBV27 to TRBJ2-7; TRBD2 agrees at 9 bases. Germline loops: CDR1 MNHEY, CDR2 SMNVEV (reference sequence). This CDR3 spans 13 amino acids. After removal of 7 bases from V and 0 bases from J, the junction contained 1 base not matched to a gene. The CDR3 spells CASTGLASYEQYF. The DNA for the CDR3 is TGTGCCAGCACGGGACTAGCCTCCTACGAGCAGTACTTC.

This CDR3 reads CSARISNSFNSPLHF. Written as DNA, the CDR3 is TGCAGTGCTAGAATAAGTAACAGTTTTAATTCACCCCTCCACTTT. This chain uses TRBV20-1 with TRBJ1-6; D gene ambiguous. The CDR3 is 15 amino acids. Trimming shortened V by 2 bases and J by 6 bases, and 14 bases separated the two germline ends. Germline CDR1 reads DFQATT; CDR2 reads SNEGSKA (reference sequence).

The chain has TRBV24-1 and TRBJ1-2; D call uncertain. The CDR3 extends over 16 amino acids. Germline-derived CDR1 and CDR2 are KGHDR and SFDVKD. Between the trimmed V and J ends, which lost 4 bases and 2 bases, there was a span of 16 bases. The CDR3 bases are TGTGCCACCAGTGACCCCTCTCCTGGAGGCAACTATGGCTACACCTTC. It is translated as CATSDPSPGGNYGYTF.

This clonotype came up a few times. The chain uses TRBV4-1 and TRBJ1-5; 7 bases align to TRBD1. V lost 4 bases and J lost 3; bases outside the gene matches: 9. Germline V gives CDR1 MGHRA, CDR2 YSYEKL. CDR3 length: 16 residues. The CDR3 region has the DNA TGCGCCAGCAGCCCCGAGGCTACAGGGGTCAATCAGCCCCAGCATTTT. As protein: CASSPEATGVNQPQHF.

This chain links TRBV15 with TRBJ2-3, with TRBD2 matching over 12 bases. Germline V lookup: CDR1 LNHNV, CDR2 YYDKDF (reference sequence). The CDR3 runs 17 residues. Unmatched junction bases numbered 10, after V lost 0 bases and J lost 9 bases. CDR3: CATSRDRAGTSGFTQYF. DNA for the CDR3: TGTGCCACCAGCAGAGATCGGGCCGGGACTAGCGGGTTCACGCAGTATTTT.

This chain uses TRBV6-1 with TRBJ2-5; unclear D gene. The CDR3 spans 13 residues. V shed 4 bases and J shed 4 bases, with 10 bases lying between them. The V gene's germline CDR1 is MNHNS and CDR2 SASEGT. In DNA form, the CDR3 reads TGTGCCAGCAGTGGGAGATGGGGAGAGACCCAGTACTTC. It is translated as CASSGRWGETQYF.